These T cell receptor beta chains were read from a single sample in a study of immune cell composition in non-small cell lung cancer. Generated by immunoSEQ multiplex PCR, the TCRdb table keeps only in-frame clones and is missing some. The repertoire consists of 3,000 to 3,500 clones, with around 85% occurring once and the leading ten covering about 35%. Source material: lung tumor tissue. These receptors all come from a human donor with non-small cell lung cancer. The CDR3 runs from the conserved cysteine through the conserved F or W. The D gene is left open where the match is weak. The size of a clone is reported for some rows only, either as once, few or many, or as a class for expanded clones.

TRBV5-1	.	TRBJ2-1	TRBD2	CASSHGLAGSSYNEQFF	TGCGCCAGCAGCCACGGACTAGCGGGAAGCTCCTACAATGAGCAGTTCTTC
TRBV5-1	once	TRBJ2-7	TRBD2	CASSPIAGATYEQYF	TGCGCCAGCAGCCCGATAGCGGGGGCGACCTACGAGCAGTACTTC
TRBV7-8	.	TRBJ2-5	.	CASSLNGHGETQYF	TGTGCCAGCAGCTTAAATGGACATGGAGAGACCCAGTACTTC
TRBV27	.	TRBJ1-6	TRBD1	CASSLDRVNSPLHF	TGTGCCAGCAGTCTAGACAGGGTAAATTCACCCCTCCACTTT
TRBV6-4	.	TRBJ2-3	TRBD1	CASSVGSGTGRDTQYF	TGTGCCAGCAGTGTGGGGTCCGGGACAGGGCGGGATACGCAGTATTTT
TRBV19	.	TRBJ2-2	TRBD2	CASSIDGAGGGTGELFF	TGTGCCAGTAGTATAGATGGAGCGGGGGGGGGAACCGGGGAGCTGTTTTTT
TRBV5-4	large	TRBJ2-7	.	CASSLEEGYEQYF	TGTGCCAGCAGCTTGGAGGAGGGCTACGAGCAGTACTTC
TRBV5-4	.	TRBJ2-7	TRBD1	CASSATGGAGVYEQYF	TGTGCCAGCAGCGCTACAGGGGGCGCAGGTGTATACGAGCAGTACTTC
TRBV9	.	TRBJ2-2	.	CASSVGTTTGELFF	TGTGCCAGCAGCGTAGGGACTACTACCGGGGAGCTGTTTTTT
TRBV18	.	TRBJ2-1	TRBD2	CASSPIAGPSYNEQFF	TGTGCCAGCTCACCGATAGCGGGGCCCTCCTACAATGAGCAGTTCTTC
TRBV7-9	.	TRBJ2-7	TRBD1	CASSHRDSYSYEQYF	TGTGCCAGCAGCCACCGGGACAGCTACTCCTACGAGCAGTACTTC
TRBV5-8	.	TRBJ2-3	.	CASNSPGLTTDTQYF	TGTGCCAGCAACTCCCCGGGACTCACCACAGATACGCAGTATTTT
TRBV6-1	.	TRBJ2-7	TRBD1	CASSESYRGYYEQYF	TGTGCCAGCAGTGAAAGCTACAGGGGGTATTACGAGCAGTACTTC
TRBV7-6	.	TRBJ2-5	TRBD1	CASSWGGTGVAETQYF	TGTGCCAGCAGCTGGGGGGGGACAGGGGTGGCAGAGACCCAGTACTTC
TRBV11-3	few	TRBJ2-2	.	CASTKSEATGELFF	TGTGCCAGCACCAAATCGGAGGCCACCGGGGAGCTGTTTTTT
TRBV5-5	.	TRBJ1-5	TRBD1	CASSLAAPGQGDSNQPQHF	TGTGCCAGCAGCTTGGCCGCGCCCGGACAGGGGGATAGCAATCAGCCCCAGCATTTT
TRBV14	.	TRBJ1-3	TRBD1	CASSRRTGWSGNTIYF	TGTGCCAGCAGCCGGAGGACAGGATGGTCTGGAAACACCATATATTTT
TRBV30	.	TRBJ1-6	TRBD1	CAWTQGSSYNSPLHF	TGTGCCTGGACACAGGGGAGCTCCTATAATTCACCCCTCCACTTT
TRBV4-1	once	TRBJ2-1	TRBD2	CASSQTPSGALDEQFF	TGCGCCAGCAGCCAAACCCCAAGCGGGGCCCTCGATGAGCAGTTCTTC
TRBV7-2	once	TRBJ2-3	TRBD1	CASSFRGNYLTDTQYF	TGTGCCAGCAGTTTCAGGGGGAACTATCTCACAGATACGCAGTATTTT
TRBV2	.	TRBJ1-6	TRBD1	CASSLGQGTPLHF	TGTGCCAGCAGCCTCGGACAGGGAACACCCCTCCACTTT
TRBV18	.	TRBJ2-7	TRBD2	CASSPPGRGADEQYF	TGTGCCAGCTCACCACCGGGGCGGGGGGCAGACGAGCAGTACTTC
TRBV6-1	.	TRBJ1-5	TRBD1	CASSARQGRNQPQHF	TGTGCCAGCAGTGCGAGACAGGGGCGCAATCAGCCCCAGCATTTT
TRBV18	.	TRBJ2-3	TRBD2	CASSPTSGGRTDTQYF	TGTGCCAGCTCACCAACTAGCGGGGGCCGCACAGATACGCAGTATTTT
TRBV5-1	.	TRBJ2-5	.	CASSLVPDSQETQYF	TGCGCCAGCAGCTTGGTTCCAGACTCCCAAGAGACCCAGTACTTC
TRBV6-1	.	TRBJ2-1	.	CASSGPRGANEQFF	TGTGCCAGCAGTGGACCCCGGGGGGCCAATGAGCAGTTCTTC
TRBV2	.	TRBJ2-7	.	CASSRDIIYEQYF	TGTGCCAGCAGCCGGGACATTATCTACGAGCAGTACTTC
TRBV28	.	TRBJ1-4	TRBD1	CASRPGQGYEKLFF	TGTGCCAGCAGGCCGGGACAGGGGTATGAAAAACTGTTTTTT
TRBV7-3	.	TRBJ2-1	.	CASSLMGTSYNEQFF	TGTGCCAGCAGCTTAATGGGGACTTCCTACAATGAGCAGTTCTTC
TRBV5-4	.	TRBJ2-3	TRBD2	CASSHPTSGVEVDTQYF	TGTGCCAGCAGCCACCCGACTAGCGGGGTCGAGGTTGATACGCAGTATTTT
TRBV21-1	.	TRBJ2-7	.	CASSKVPSGGYEQYF	TGTGCCAGCAGCAAAGTACCTTCCGGGGGTTACGAGCAGTACTTC
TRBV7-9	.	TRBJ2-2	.	CASSFGPGELFF	TGTGCCAGCAGCTTTGGCCCCGGGGAGCTGTTTTTT
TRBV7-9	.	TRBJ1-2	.	CASSQGSGLPQGYTF	TGTGCCAGCAGCCAAGGTTCCGGACTCCCCCAGGGCTACACCTTC
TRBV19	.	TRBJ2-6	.	CASIPQAGANVLTF	TGTGCCAGTATACCCCAGGCTGGGGCCAACGTCCTGACTTTC
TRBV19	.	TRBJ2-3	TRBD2	CASSSGGTTDTQYF	TGTGCCAGTAGTAGCGGGGGGACCACAGATACGCAGTATTTT
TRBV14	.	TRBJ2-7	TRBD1	CASSQGGGTGAYEQYF	TGTGCCAGCAGCCAAGGCGGGGGGACAGGGGCCTACGAGCAGTACTTC
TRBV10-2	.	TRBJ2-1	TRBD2	CAGSPLLAGNEQFF	TGCGCCGGCAGTCCCTTACTAGCGGGGAACGAGCAGTTCTTC
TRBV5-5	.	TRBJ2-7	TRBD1	CASSLDRGLEQYF	TGTGCCAGCAGCTTGGACAGGGGGCTCGAGCAGTACTTC
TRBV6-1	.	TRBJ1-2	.	CASITSGVGGYTF	TGTGCCAGCATTACGTCAGGGGTTGGGGGCTACACCTTC
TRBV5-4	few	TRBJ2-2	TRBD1	CASSSGQDNTGELFF	TGTGCCAGCAGCTCGGGACAGGATAACACCGGGGAGCTGTTTTTT
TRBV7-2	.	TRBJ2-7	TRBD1	CASSPQGNSYEQYF	TGTGCCAGCAGCCCACAGGGGAACTCCTACGAGCAGTACTTC
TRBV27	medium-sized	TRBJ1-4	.	CASRTTPGAREKLFF	TGTGCCAGCAGGACGACTCCAGGGGCACGGGAAAAACTGTTTTTT
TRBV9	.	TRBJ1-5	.	CASSEGDGNQPQHF	TGTGCCAGCAGCGAGGGGGATGGCAATCAGCCCCAGCATTTT
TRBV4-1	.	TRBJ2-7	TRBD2	CASSQAAGVNYEQYF	TGCGCCAGCAGCCAAGCCGCGGGGGTCAACTACGAGCAGTACTTC
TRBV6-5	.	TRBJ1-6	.	CASSYGGGNSPLHF	TGTGCCAGCAGTTACGGGGGAGGTAATTCACCCCTCCACTTT
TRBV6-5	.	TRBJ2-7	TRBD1	CASRGGQGGSYEQYF	TGTGCCAGCAGGGGGGGACAGGGTGGAAGCTACGAGCAGTACTTC
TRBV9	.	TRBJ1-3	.	CASSAGGSGNTIYF	TGTGCCAGCAGCGCCGGGGGCTCTGGAAACACCATATATTTT
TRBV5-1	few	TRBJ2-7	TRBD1	CASSSDPGTGGGGQYF	TGCGCCAGCAGCTCCGACCCCGGGACAGGGGGCGGCGGGCAGTACTTC
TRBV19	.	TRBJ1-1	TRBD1	CASSRGQGRTEAFF	TGTGCCAGTAGTAGGGGACAGGGAAGGACTGAAGCTTTCTTT
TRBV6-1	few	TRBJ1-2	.	CASRLTANYGYTF	TGTGCCAGCAGGCTGACAGCTAATTATGGCTACACCTTC
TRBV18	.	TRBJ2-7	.	CASSRRDGHEQYF	TGTGCCAGCTCACGCAGGGATGGGCACGAGCAGTACTTC